A single sample gave rise to the 24 T cell receptor beta chains below, sequenced in a study of cytomegalovirus exposure and HLA in healthy donors. Both 60 Vbeta primers and 13 Jbeta primers went into the PCR. This table comes from immunoSEQ multiplex PCR, and its TCRdb copy is limited to in-frame clones, with some not included. The sample includes 140,000 to 150,000 clones, roughly 10% seen only once; the top ten take 1.8%. Input material: PBMCs. These receptors originate from a male donor in good health and CMV-seronegative.

J is TRBJ2-2 and V is TRBV7-2; 7 bases agree with TRBD1. CDR1 SGHTA and CDR2 FQGNSA come from the germline V gene. With V trimmed by 5 bases and J by 4 bases, 10 bases remained unmatched. The CDR3 has 16 residues. This CDR3 reads CASSDRDRPFTGELFF. For the CDR3, the DNA is TGTGCCAGCAGCGACCGGGACAGACCTTTCACCGGGGAGCTGTTTTTT. Combining the CDR3 with reference TRBV7-2 and TRBJ2-2 gives the whole variable domain GAGVSQSPSNKVTEKGKDVELRCDPISGHTALYWYRQSLGQGLEFLIYFQGNSAPDKSGLPSDRFSAERTGGSVSTLTIQRTQQEDSAVYLCASSDRDRPFTGELFFGEGSRLTVL.

As concerns this clone: A junction end diverges from the germline sequence, so it may reflect a read error. The J gene is TRBJ2-7, the V gene TRBV2; tentatively, D is TRBD1 (6 bases). The CDR3 is made up of 16 amino acids. Germline lookup yields CDR1 SNHLY and CDR2 FYNNEI. CDR3 loop: CASGEPGDTSSYEQYF. CDR3 bases: TGTGCCAGCGGTGAACCAGGGGACACGAGCTCCTACGAGCAGTACTTC.

In this sample, this clone turned up a few times. The rearrangement uses TRBV27 and TRBJ2-5; tentatively, D is TRBD1 (6 bases). V was shortened by 4 bases and J by 4 bases, with 19 bases between the two germline ends. This CDR3 comprises 16 residues. Germline CDR1 reads MNHEY; CDR2 reads SMNVEV (reference sequence). The CDR3: CASSSNIRGRGETQYF. Here the CDR3 DNA reads TGTGCCAGCAGTTCCAATATCAGGGGCCGCGGAGAGACCCAGTACTTC.

This clone appeared a few times. The chain has TRBV28 and TRBJ1-6; possibly TRBD1 for D (5 bases). This CDR3 spans 15 amino acids. The ends were cut back, 3 bases at V and 11 bases at J, with 17 bases in the middle. In germline, CDR1 is MDHEN, CDR2 SYDVKM. The CDR3 loop reads CASSLRRREGPPLHF. In nucleotides, the CDR3 is TGTGCCAGCAGTTTGAGGAGAAGGGAGGGACCACCCCTCCACTTT.

The chain carries TRBV7-9 and TRBJ1-2, with no clear D. CDR1 is SEHNR, CDR2 FQNEAQ, per germline (reference sequence). The V gene lost 1 base and the J gene lost 2 bases, with 5 bases spanning the gap. The CDR3 contains 13 residues. CDR3 sequence reads: CASSLERNYGYTF. CDR3 DNA sequence: TGTGCCAGCAGCTTAGAGAGGAACTATGGCTACACCTTC.

The sample holds a few counts of this clone. This chain links TRBV7-9 with TRBJ2-2; possible D gene TRBD1, 6 bases. V gave up 5 bases and J gave up 3 bases, with 16 bases separating them. CDR3 length: 16 residues. CDR1 is SEHNR, CDR2 FQNEAQ, per germline (reference sequence). The CDR3 sequence: CASSREGVWDTGELFF. The CDR3 coding sequence is TGTGCCAGCAGCCGCGAGGGGGTCTGGGACACCGGGGAGCTGTTTTTT.

CDR3 nucleotides: TGCAGTGCTGGGGAGGCCGGGGATGCTTTCTTT. Amino acids: CSAGEAGDAFF. The chain has TRBV20-1 and TRBJ1-1; the D is unclear. V gave up 5 bases and J gave up 11 bases, with 15 bases separating them. Germline CDR1 DFQATT, CDR2 SNEGSKA (reference sequence). This CDR3 region has 11 residues.

V gene TRBV10-3 combines with J gene TRBJ2-3; perhaps TRBD2 as D (6 bases). V shed 2 bases and J shed 2 bases, with 17 bases lying between them. Germline V gene lookup returns CDR1 ENHRY and CDR2 SYGVKD. The CDR3 sequence is 17 residues long. CDR3 nucleotide sequence: TGTGCCATCAGTGAGCGGGACTCCGGCGCCCTCACAGATACGCAGTATTTT. This encodes CAISERDSGALTDTQYF.

This clone was observed a handful of times. The chain links TRBV28 to TRBJ1-1, with D unresolved. V lost 1 base and J lost 2, with 11 bases in between. Germline loops: CDR1 MDHEN, CDR2 SYDVKM. The CDR3 length is 15 residues. This chain's CDR3 is CASSLSQNTNTEAFF. CDR3 in DNA: TGTGCCAGCAGTTTATCCCAAAACACCAACACTGAAGCTTTCTTT.

V and J are TRBV5-6 and TRBJ1-1; D ambiguous. CDR1 and CDR2 (germline): SGHDT, YYEEEE. The ends were cut back, 6 bases at V and 12 bases at J, with 15 bases in the middle. CDR3 size: 11 residues. In DNA, the CDR3 is TGTGCCAGCACCGCAGGCAGGTCGCCTTTCTTT. Its protein product is CASTAGRSPFF.

This clone was seen more than once but under ten times. The CDR3 loop reads CASGLGGVAGNEQFF. The DNA for the CDR3 is TGTGCTAGTGGTTTGGGAGGGGTAGCGGGCAATGAGCAGTTCTTC. The V gene is TRBV12-5, the J gene TRBJ2-1; 7 nucleotides line up with TRBD2. Germline values: CDR1 LGHNT, CDR2 FRNRAP. This CDR3 region has 15 residues. After removal of 1 base from V and 6 bases from J, the junction contained 6 bases not matched to a gene. Based on the CDR3 plus reference TRBV12-5 and TRBJ2-1, the full variable domain is DARVTQTPRHKVTEMGQEVTMRCQPILGHNTVFWYRQTMMQGLELLAYFRNRAPLDDSGMPKDRFSAEMPDATLATLKIQPSEPRDSAVYFCASGLGGVAGNEQFFGPGTRLTVL.

The genes are TRBV28 and TRBJ2-3; TRBD1 might be the D (5 bases). The CDR3 covers 14 residues. CDR1 is MDHEN and CDR2 is SYDVKM in the germline V gene. V was shortened by 4 bases and J by 1 base, with 9 bases between the two germline ends. CDR3 DNA sequence: TGTGCCAGCAGTTCGGACACAGGCACAGATACGCAGTATTTT. Residues: CASSSDTGTDTQYF.

This chain uses TRBV30 with TRBJ1-3, with a possible D match to TRBD1 (6 bases). There are 12 residues in the CDR3. Looked up from germline, CDR1 is GTSNPN and CDR2 is SVGIG (reference sequence). With 5 bases removed from V and 10 bases from J, the gap between germline ends came to 15 bases. In DNA, the CDR3 is TGTGCCTGGTCATTGGGGGCCCGGACCATATATTTT. Translation gives CAWSLGARTIYF.

J is TRBJ1-3 and V is TRBV28, with a possible D match to TRBD1 (5 bases). This CDR3 contains 15 residues. V shed 1 base and J shed 4 bases, with 11 bases lying between them. Germline V gene lookup returns CDR1 MDHEN and CDR2 SYDVKM. CDR3 protein: CASSLLVGLGNTIYF. The CDR3 region has the DNA TGTGCCAGCAGTTTATTGGTGGGGCTGGGAAACACCATATATTTT.

This clone has more than one count but fewer than ten. V and J are TRBV9 and TRBJ1-2, with TRBD1 identical over 11 bases. CDR1 is SGDLS, CDR2 YYNGEE, per germline. CDR3 length equals 15 residues. J lost 4 bases, V lost 0 bases, and 2 bases had no gene match. Written as DNA, the CDR3 is TGTGCCAGCAGCGTAGGGACAGGGGGCGGCTATGGCTACACCTTC. Protein: CASSVGTGGGYGYTF.

This clone was counted between two and nine times. The rearrangement joins TRBV29-1 to TRBJ2-7; TRBD1 agrees at 7 bases. V shed 6 bases, J shed 0 bases, and the junction held 5 bases outside the gene matches. The germline CDR1 and CDR2 sequences are SQVTM and ANQGSEA. The length of the CDR3 is 13 residues. In DNA, the CDR3 is TGCAGCGTGAGCAGGGGGAGCTCCTACGAGCAGTACTTC. Its protein is CSVSRGSSYEQYF.

In its sample, this clone was seen a few times. CDR3 coding DNA: TGTGCCAGCAGCTTACGACAGGGCGAAGAGACCCAGTACTTC. Amino acids: CASSLRQGEETQYF. V gene TRBV7-8 combines with J gene TRBJ2-5; 7 bases fit TRBD1. This CDR3 has 14 amino acids. Germline CDR1 SGHVS, CDR2 FQNEAQ. J was trimmed by 3 bases and V by 2 bases; bases with no gene match: 3.

The chain links TRBV7-8 to TRBJ1-5; 9 bases fit TRBD1. Germline V CDR1 and CDR2: SGHVS, FQNEAQ. V gave up 4 bases and J gave up 7 bases; unmatched junction bases: 2. This CDR3 contains 13 residues. CDR3 sequence: CASSWDRAQPQHF. CDR3 DNA sequence: TGTGCCAGCAGCTGGGACAGGGCCCAGCCCCAGCATTTT.

A single count supports this clone. This sequence joins TRBV28 and TRBJ2-2, with D perhaps matching TRBD2 (6 bases). The CDR3 is 14 amino acids. CDR1 and CDR2 (germline): MDHEN, SYDVKM. Between the trimmed V and J ends, which lost 7 bases and 4 bases, there was a span of 13 bases. The CDR3: CASKGRRSTGELFF. The DNA of the CDR3 is TGTGCCAGCAAGGGGAGGAGGAGCACCGGGGAGCTGTTTTTT.

This CDR3 reads CASSSRTGGDLDYGYTF. The DNA of the CDR3 is TGTGCCAGCAGCTCCCGGACAGGGGGGGATCTCGACTATGGCTACACCTTC. The chain links TRBV11-2 to TRBJ1-2, with 10 bases matching TRBD1. From germline, CDR1 is SGHAT and CDR2 FQNNGV. The CDR3 is made up of 17 amino acids. The V and J ends lost 4 bases and 3 bases, in that order; junction bases with no gene match: 11.

In nucleotides, the CDR3 is TGTGCCAGCAGCCTAAGGGGTGCAACTAATGAAAAACTGTTTTTT. This translates into CASSLRGATNEKLFF. V is TRBV2 and J is TRBJ1-4, with D possibly matching TRBD1 (5 bases). Germline values: CDR1 SNHLY, CDR2 FYNNEI. This CDR3 has 15 amino acids. Trimming removed 6 bases from V and 0 bases from J, with 11 bases in between.

The rearrangement joins TRBV28 to TRBJ2-7, with D tentatively TRBD1 (6 bases). The CDR3 is 11 residues long. V was pared by 6 bases and J by 7 bases, with 10 bases between. CDR1 and CDR2 from the germline V gene are MDHEN and SYDVKM. The CDR3 DNA sequence: TGTGCCAGCAGGACAGGTGTGGAGCAGTACTTC. It translates to CASRTGVEQYF.

J is TRBJ2-5 and V is TRBV19; 7 bases fit TRBD1. The CDR3 consists of 13 residues. The J segment lost 3 bases and the V segment lost 5 bases, leaving 3 bases of the junction unmatched. Germline CDR1 is LNHDA and CDR2 is SQIVND (reference sequence). CDR3: CASSVDREETQYF. The CDR3, as DNA: TGTGCCAGTAGTGTCGACAGGGAAGAGACCCAGTACTTC.

The rearrangement links TRBV5-8 to TRBJ2-7, with 14 bases matching TRBD2. Germline trimming cut 0 bases from V and 2 bases from J; bases unmatched to any gene: 1. The CDR3 has 16 amino acids. In germline, CDR1 is SGHTS, CDR2 YDEGEE. The CDR3 DNA reads TGTGCCAGCAGCTTGGCGACTAGCGGGAGGGCCTACGAGCAGTACTTC. This sequence encodes CASSLATSGRAYEQYF.